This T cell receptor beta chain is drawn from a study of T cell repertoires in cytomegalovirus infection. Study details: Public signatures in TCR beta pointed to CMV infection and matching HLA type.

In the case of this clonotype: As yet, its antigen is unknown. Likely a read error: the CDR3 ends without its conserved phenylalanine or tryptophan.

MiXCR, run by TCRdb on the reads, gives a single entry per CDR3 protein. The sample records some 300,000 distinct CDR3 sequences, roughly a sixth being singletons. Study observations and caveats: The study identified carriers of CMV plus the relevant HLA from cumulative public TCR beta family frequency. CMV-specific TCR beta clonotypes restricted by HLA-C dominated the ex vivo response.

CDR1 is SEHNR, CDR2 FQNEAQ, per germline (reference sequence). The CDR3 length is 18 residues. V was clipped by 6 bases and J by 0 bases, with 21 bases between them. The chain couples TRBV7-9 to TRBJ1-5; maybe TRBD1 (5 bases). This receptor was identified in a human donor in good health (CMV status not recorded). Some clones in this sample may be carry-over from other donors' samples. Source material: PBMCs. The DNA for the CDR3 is TGTGCCAGCAGTTCCACGACCACGACAGCCCTTAGCAATCAGCCCCAGCATTTG. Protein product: CASSSTTTTALSNQPQHL.